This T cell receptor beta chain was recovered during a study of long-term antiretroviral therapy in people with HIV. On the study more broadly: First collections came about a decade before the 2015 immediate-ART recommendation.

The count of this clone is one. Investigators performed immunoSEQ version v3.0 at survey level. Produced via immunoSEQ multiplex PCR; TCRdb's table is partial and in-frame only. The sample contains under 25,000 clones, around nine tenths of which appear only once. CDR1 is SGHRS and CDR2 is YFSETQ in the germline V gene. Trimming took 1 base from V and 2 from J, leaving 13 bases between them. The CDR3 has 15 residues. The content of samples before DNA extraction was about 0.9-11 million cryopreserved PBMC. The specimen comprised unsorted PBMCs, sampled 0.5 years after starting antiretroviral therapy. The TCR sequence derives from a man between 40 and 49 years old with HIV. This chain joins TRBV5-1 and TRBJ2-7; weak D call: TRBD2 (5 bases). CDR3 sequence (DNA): TGCGCCAGCAGCTTGAATGTGGGAGACACCTACGAGCAGTACTTC. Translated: CASSLNVGDTYEQYF.